Listed below are T cell receptor beta chains from one sample, sequenced in a study of blood T cell repertoires in COVID-19. Repertoires were generated with immunoSEQ multiplex PCR, while TCRdb's copy carries only in-frame clones and drops some. The data show about 100,000 clones, approximately 80% seen once. Material: peripheral blood. The receptors were sampled from a man aged 45-60 years with active or convalescent COVID-19. Each CDR3 is given with its conserved first and last residue. D genes are given only for firm matches. Some rows mark clone size as missing; the rest say once, few, many or name a class of expanded clone.

D gene	V gene	J gene	clone size	CDR3 DNA	CDR3 protein
TRBD1	TRBV30	TRBJ1-1	-	TGTGCCTGGAGCCCCACAGGACAGGGGGTCCTGAACACTGAAGCTTTCTTT	CAWSPTGQGVLNTEAFF
TRBD1	TRBV25-1	TRBJ2-3	-	TGTGCCAGCAGTGAATCGGGGGACAGGGCGTATACGCAGTATTTT	CASSESGDRAYTQYF
TRBD1	TRBV28	TRBJ2-5	-	TGTGCCAGCAGTTGGACAGGGGGTGTGGAGACCCAGTACTTC	CASSWTGGVETQYF
TRBD1	TRBV27	TRBJ1-5	-	TGTGCCAGCAGTTTATACACAGGGGGCGGTCAGCCCCAGCATTTT	CASSLYTGGGQPQHF
-	TRBV30	TRBJ1-3	-	TGTGCCTGGAGTTCCGGCGGGCGGACCACCATATATTTT	CAWSSGGRTTIYF
TRBD2	TRBV25-1	TRBJ2-7	-	TGTGCCAGCAGGGCTAGCGGTCCAAGCTCCTACGAGCAGTACTTC	CASRASGPSSYEQYF
-	TRBV30	TRBJ2-7	-	TGTGCCTGGTCTGCCGGGGCCTACGAGCAGTACTTC	CAWSAGAYEQYF
TRBD1	TRBV5-4	TRBJ1-4	once	TGTGCCAGCAGCTTCAGACAGGGAGATAATGAAAAACTGTTTTTT	CASSFRQGDNEKLFF
-	TRBV28	TRBJ2-7	-	TGTGCCAGCAGTCTCGCCGGGACAAAAAACGGGCAGTACTTC	CASSLAGTKNGQYF
TRBD1	TRBV7-3	TRBJ2-1	-	TGTGCCAGCAGGCAACCGGGACAGGGGCCCTACAATGAGCAGTTCTTC	CASRQPGQGPYNEQFF
-	TRBV5-6	TRBJ1-4	once	TGTGCCAGCAGCTTTGACGGGAAGGAAAAACTGTTTTTT	CASSFDGKEKLFF
TRBD2	TRBV7-8	TRBJ2-7	-	TGTGCCAGCAGCTTAACTAGCGGAACCCCCTACGAGCAGTACTTC	CASSLTSGTPYEQYF
-	TRBV11-2	TRBJ1-1	-	TGTGCCAGCAGCTTCCCTATAGGGGGGGCTGAAGCTTTCTTT	CASSFPIGGAEAFF
-	TRBV20-1	TRBJ1-1	-	TGCAGTGCTAGTCCACAGGGAACTGAAGCTTTCTTT	CSASPQGTEAFF
TRBD2	TRBV5-8	TRBJ2-1	-	TGTGCCAGCAGTGACCTGGGGACTAACATGGGAAATGAGCAGTTCTTC	CASSDLGTNMGNEQFF
-	TRBV25-1	TRBJ2-7	-	TGTGCCAGCAGTGAATTGGAGGGGGCACGGAGCGAGCAGTACTTC	CASSELEGARSEQYF
-	TRBV18	TRBJ2-2	-	TGTGCCAGCTCACCACAGGAGGCGAGCACCGGGGAGCTGTTTTTT	CASSPQEASTGELFF
-	TRBV21-1	TRBJ1-2	-	TGTGCCAGCAGCAAAGATCCGGACAGCCAGTATGGCTACACCTTC	CASSKDPDSQYGYTF
TRBD2	TRBV28	TRBJ2-7	-	TGTGCCAGCAGACCTAGGACTAGCGGGAGGGACGAGCAGTACTTC	CASRPRTSGRDEQYF
-	TRBV19	TRBJ2-3	-	TGTGCCAGTAGTATCAACAGGGAGAGGTCAGATACGCAGTATTTT	CASSINRERSDTQYF
-	TRBV4-1	TRBJ1-2	-	TGCGCCAGCAGCTTGACAGTGACCTATGGCTACACCTTC	CASSLTVTYGYTF
TRBD2	TRBV3-1/TRBV3-2	TRBJ2-1	-	TGTGCCAGCAGCCAAGGTTTTGGTGTAGCGGGAGTGGACAATGAGCAGTTCTTC	CASSQGFGVAGVDNEQFF
-	TRBV20-1	TRBJ1-3	-	TGCAGTGCCAACCGGGGTGACACCATATATTTT	CSANRGDTIYF
TRBD1	TRBV19	TRBJ1-5	-	TGTGCCACGAAGGACAGGGGGCGGTCCGGCAATCAGCCCCAGCATTTT	CATKDRGRSGNQPQHF
-	TRBV6-6	TRBJ1-1	-	TGTGCCAGCAGCCCAGGGCCGAACACTGAAGCTTTCTTT	CASSPGPNTEAFF
-	TRBV10-3	TRBJ1-1	-	TGTGCCATCAGTGAGTCGAAACGGAGCATGAACACTGAAGCTTTCTTT	CAISESKRSMNTEAFF
TRBD1	TRBV7-9	TRBJ1-2	once	TGTGCCAGCAGCTTAGGTGGACAGGTTGGCTACACCTTC	CASSLGGQVGYTF
-	TRBV14	TRBJ1-1	-	TGTGCCAGCAGCCAAGATCCCCGGGATGAAGCTTTCTTT	CASSQDPRDEAFF
-	TRBV28	TRBJ1-1	-	TGTGCCAGCAGCCCGACCGGACACTTGAACACTGAAGCTTTCTTT	CASSPTGHLNTEAFF
-	TRBV6-1	TRBJ2-1	-	TGTGCCAGCAGTGAAGAAGGCGGGTTGAGGGATGAGCAGTTCTTC	CASSEEGGLRDEQFF
TRBD2	TRBV18	TRBJ2-1	-	TGTGCCAGCTCACCACTAGCGGGAGATGGCAATGAGCAGTTCTTC	CASSPLAGDGNEQFF
-	TRBV18	TRBJ2-7	few	TGTGCCAGCTCAACGGTTACAGGGTCCTACGAGCAGTACTTC	CASSTVTGSYEQYF
TRBD1	TRBV5-1	TRBJ2-3	-	TGCGCCAGCAGAGACCAGGGGGCGGCAGATACGCAGTATTTT	CASRDQGAADTQYF
TRBD2	TRBV15	TRBJ2-7	-	TGTGCCACCAGCGACGGACTAGCGGGAGTCTACGAGCAGTACTTC	CATSDGLAGVYEQYF
-	TRBV5-1	TRBJ1-1	-	TGCGCCAGCAGGCTCACGGGGGAAGGTGACACTGAAGCTTTCTTT	CASRLTGEGDTEAFF
TRBD2	TRBV5-8	TRBJ2-5	-	TGTGCCAGCAGCTTCGTGGCGGGAGTCCTCCAAGAGACCCAGTACTTC	CASSFVAGVLQETQYF
TRBD2	TRBV7-9	TRBJ2-3	-	TGTGCCAGCAGCTTAGCGGACCTAGCGGGACTCGATACGCAGTATTTT	CASSLADLAGLDTQYF
-	TRBV10-3	TRBJ2-7	-	TGTGCCATCAACCAGGGAGCGGGCGTCTACGAGCAGTACTTC	CAINQGAGVYEQYF
-	TRBV6-1	TRBJ1-2	-	TGTGCCAGCAGTGAAATCTTACAGTCCCTTAACTATGGCTACACCTTC	CASSEILQSLNYGYTF
-	TRBV7-9	TRBJ2-7	-	TGTGCCAGCAGATCCCCTAGAGGCGGCACAACGGGTGCGCAGTACTTC	CASRSPRGGTTGAQYF
-	TRBV5-1	TRBJ2-5	-	TGCGCCAGCAGCTTGTACCCCGACAGAGAGACCCAGTACTTC	CASSLYPDRETQYF
TRBD2	TRBV18	TRBJ2-1	-	TGTGCCAGCTCAAGGTCGCGAACACTAGCGGGAGACGAGCAGTTCTTC	CASSRSRTLAGDEQFF
-	TRBV30	TRBJ2-2	-	TGTGCCTGGAACCCGGGCGGGGTGGGGATGACCGGGGAGCTGTTTTTT	CAWNPGGVGMTGELFF
-	TRBV3-1/TRBV3-2	TRBJ2-7	-	TGTGCCAGCAGCCAGTCCCTCGGGACTGGATCCTACGAGCAGTACTTC	CASSQSLGTGSYEQYF
TRBD1	TRBV5-5	TRBJ2-2	-	TGTGCCAGCAGCTTTAGGCGGACAGGGGGGGTCACCGGGGAGCTGTTTTTT	CASSFRRTGGVTGELFF
-	TRBV29-1	TRBJ2-1	-	TGCAGCGTTGAGGGCTGGGCGGGCTCTTACAATGAGCAGTTCTTC	CSVEGWAGSYNEQFF
-	TRBV28	TRBJ2-3	-	TGTGCCAGCAGAGATTCCGGGGTTAGCACAGATACGCAGTATTTT	CASRDSGVSTDTQYF
-	TRBV9	TRBJ2-3	once	TGTGCCAGCAGCGTTGGGGCTAGCGGCACAGATACGCAGTATTTT	CASSVGASGTDTQYF
-	TRBV6-1	TRBJ1-5	-	TGTGCCAGCAGTGATGCAATAGGAGGGGGCAATCAGCCCCAGCATTTT	CASSDAIGGGNQPQHF
-	TRBV21-1	TRBJ2-5	-	TGTGCCAGCAGCAAAGTCGCTAGCGGGAGGGCCAGGGAGACCCAGTACTTC	CASSKVASGRARETQYF
-	TRBV3-1/TRBV3-2	TRBJ1-2	-	TGTGCCAGCAGCTCCGTCGGGGGACCATTTAACTATGGCTACACCTTC	CASSSVGGPFNYGYTF
-	TRBV6-4	TRBJ1-2	few	TGTGCCAGCAGTGACTTCCAAGGGAGCTATGGCTACACCTTC	CASSDFQGSYGYTF
TRBD2	TRBV30	TRBJ2-2	-	TGTGCTCTTGGGGGGGTCCCCGGGGAGCTGTTTTTT	CALGGVPGELFF
TRBD2	TRBV5-1	TRBJ2-1	-	TGCGCCAGCAGCTTGACTAGCGGGAGAAATGAGCAGTTCTTC	CASSLTSGRNEQFF
-	TRBV9	TRBJ2-1	-	TGTGCCAGCAGCGTAGCTTACAGTAATGAGCAGTTCTTC	CASSVAYSNEQFF
TRBD1	TRBV29-1	TRBJ1-2	-	TGCAGCGTTGATCGAGGGGGCGCAAACTATGGCTACACCTTC	CSVDRGGANYGYTF
-	TRBV25-1	TRBJ2-1	-	TGTGCCAGCAGTGAGCGCGGGATTAAGGACAATGAGCAGTTCTTC	CASSERGIKDNEQFF
-	TRBV19	TRBJ2-7	-	TGTGCCACGGGGTGGGGGGAAAGCGAGCAGTACTTC	CATGWGESEQYF
TRBD1	TRBV7-6	TRBJ2-5	few	TGTGCCAGCAGCGACAGGGCCGAGACCCAGTACTTC	CASSDRAETQYF